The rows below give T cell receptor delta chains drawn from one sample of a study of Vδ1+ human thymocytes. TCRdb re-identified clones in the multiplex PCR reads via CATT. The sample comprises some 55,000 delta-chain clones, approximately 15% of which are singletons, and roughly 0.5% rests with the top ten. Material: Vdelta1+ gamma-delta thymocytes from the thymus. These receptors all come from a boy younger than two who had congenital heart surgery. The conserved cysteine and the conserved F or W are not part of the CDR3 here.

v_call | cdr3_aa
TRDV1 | ALGELSGTYTDKLI
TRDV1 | ALGVRRGISPDKLI
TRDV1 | ALGELGWTLYTDKLI
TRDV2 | ACDTVLGCYTDKLI
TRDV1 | ALGELKETPLAKLI
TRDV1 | ALGELDPFGGDRYTDKLI
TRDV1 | ALGELCDLGDTSTDKLI
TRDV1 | ALGDKVPTCEDSTWNTDKLI
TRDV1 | ALGELRFLFGTDKLI
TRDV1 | ALGEHGGYWGIRVNWKLI
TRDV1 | ALGEELGRTPKLI
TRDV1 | ALGDSRWPQAEGLTGGYGDPFQVAPFHKLI
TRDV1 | ALGTTPVGGIPTDKLI
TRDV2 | ACDSLGARPPDKLI
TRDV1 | ALGEVIPGWGMRLI
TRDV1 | ALGELVAVLGDTSDDKLI
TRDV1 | ALGELKRRGIRDKGDKLI
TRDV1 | ALGDPYSARDLTAQLF
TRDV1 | ALGPPTSYGWDYTDKLI
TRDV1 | ALGGIPPGLGAAYTDKLI
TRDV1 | ALRTYQIILGDTSTDKLI
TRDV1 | ALGPRLPTPDTDKLI
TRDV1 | ALGELPLPYVGLPGGDKLI
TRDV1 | ALGELRFSLAGGYVWTDKLI
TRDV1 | ALGAPSYVCGGPTDKLI
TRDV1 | AIGSRPEGIPLTAQLF
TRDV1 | ALGEHGYWGSRNKLI
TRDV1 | ALGELGPSIDDEGLTDKLI
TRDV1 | ALVLRWGTPTDKLI
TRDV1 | ALGESLLTYWGTCTDKLI
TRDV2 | ACVILGDLICDKLI
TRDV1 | ALGGPSYVLGDGGDKLI
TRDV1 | ALGGPIPKDWGIHCSNKLI
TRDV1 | ALGLPTLGDTPYTDKLI
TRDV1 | ALGERPFLLLGGYDKLI
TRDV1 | ALGERPSPAWGTHTDKLI